These 21 T cell receptor beta chains share one sample of origin, sequenced in a study of cytomegalovirus exposure and HLA in healthy donors. Researchers ran the PCR with 60 Vbeta and 13 Jbeta primers. TCRdb keeps only in-frame clones here, not all; method: immunoSEQ multiplex PCR. The sample includes roughly 190,000 clones, approximately 86% seen only once; the top ten take roughly 1.7%. Specimen: PBMCs. These receptor sequences come from a woman under 30 in good health and CMV-seronegative.

This clone was counted only a few times. The J gene is TRBJ1-2, the V gene TRBV28, with 10 bases identical to TRBD1. From germline, CDR1 is MDHEN and CDR2 SYDVKM. This CDR3 has 14 amino acids. V lost 6 bases to trimming and J lost 4 bases; unmatched junction nucleotides: 5. CDR3 in DNA: TGTGCCAGCAGGCGGGGGACAGGGGTCTATGGCTACACCTTC. Its protein is CASRRGTGVYGYTF.

Only one count was recorded for this clone. The chain has TRBV20-1 and TRBJ2-7; D is ambiguous. The CDR3 loop spans 11 amino acids. The V and J ends lost 6 bases and 3 bases respectively, with 9 bases between them. From germline, CDR1 is DFQATT and CDR2 SNEGSKA (reference sequence). CDR3 amino acids: CSARSSYEQYF. The DNA for the CDR3 is TGCAGTGCCCGGAGCAGCTACGAGCAGTACTTC.

This clone was counted once. The chain links TRBV7-8 to TRBJ2-1; D is undetermined. CDR1 and CDR2 from the germline V gene are SGHVS and FQNEAQ. The germline V and J ends were trimmed by 7 bases and 4 bases, with 20 bases remaining between them. CDR3 size: 16 residues. The DNA of the CDR3 is TGTGCCAGCATCTACGGAGCCCCTCTTACTTACAATGAGCAGTTCTTC. Translating gives CASIYGAPLTYNEQFF.

The gene calls are TRBV7-9 and TRBJ2-3, with D tentatively TRBD2 (6 bases). The germline CDR1 and CDR2 sequences are SEHNR and FQNEAQ (reference sequence). Deletions cut 0 bases from V and 2 bases from J, with 9 bases between. This CDR3 is 15 amino acids long. CDR3 region: CASSLAAGATDTQYF. DNA for the CDR3: TGTGCCAGCAGCTTAGCAGCGGGTGCCACAGATACGCAGTATTTT.

The rearrangement links TRBV7-3 to TRBJ2-7; D possibly corresponds to TRBD1 (8 bases). CDR1 SGHTA and CDR2 FQGTGA come from the germline V gene. V was clipped by 5 bases and J by 4 bases, with 15 bases between them. The length of the CDR3 is 14 residues. The CDR3 loop is CASSPQGGLYEQYF. In nucleotides, the CDR3 is TGTGCCAGCAGCCCACAGGGGGGGCTTTACGAGCAGTACTTC.

The chain links TRBV30 to TRBJ1-2; TRBD1 agrees at 8 bases. The CDR3 extends over 12 amino acids. The germline CDR1 and CDR2 sequences are GTSNPN and SVGIG (reference sequence). V was clipped by 4 bases and J by 4 bases; unmatched bases: 2. The CDR3 sequence: CAWTGTGYGYTF. The CDR3 DNA is TGTGCCTGGACCGGGACAGGCTATGGCTACACCTTC.

This chain links TRBV7-8 with TRBJ2-1, with 12 bases lining up with TRBD2. Germline V gene sequence: CDR1 SGHVS, CDR2 FQNEAQ. Trimming cost V 1 base and J 4 bases; bases outside gene matches: 5. This CDR3 has 17 residues. CDR3 coding DNA: TGTGCCAGCAGCTTAGAACTAGCGGGAGGATCATACAATGAGCAGTTCTTC. Encoded protein: CASSLELAGGSYNEQFF. The whole variable domain, remainder taken from reference TRBV7-8 and TRBJ2-1, is GAGVSQSPRYKVAKRGQDVALRCDPISGHVSLFWYQQALGQGPEFLTYFQNEAQLDKSGLPSDRFFAERPEGSVSTLKIQRTQQEDSAVYLCASSLELAGGSYNEQFFGPGTRLTVL.

The J gene is TRBJ1-5, the V gene TRBV18; TRBD1 matches at 10 bases. This CDR3 is built from 16 residues. Germline V gene sequence: CDR1 KGHSH, CDR2 LQKENI. V dropped 8 bases and J dropped 7; count of bases not matched to a gene: 14. This CDR3 is CASATTGTGAGQPQHF. The CDR3 DNA reads as TGTGCCAGCGCCACCACCGGGACAGGGGCCGGGCAGCCCCAGCATTTT.

The gene calls are TRBV5-4 and TRBJ2-5; D might be TRBD2 (6 bases). Germline loops: CDR1 SGHNT, CDR2 YYREEE (reference sequence). The CDR3 spans 14 residues. Deletions cut 0 bases from V and 4 bases from J, with 10 bases between. The CDR3 region has the DNA TGTGCCAGCAGCTTGGAGGCGGGAAGAGAGACCCAGTACTTC. Encoded protein: CASSLEAGRETQYF.

The rearrangement joins TRBV28 to TRBJ2-1; 8 bases are shared with TRBD2. Germline V lookup: CDR1 MDHEN, CDR2 SYDVKM. The CDR3 contains 13 residues. J gave up 8 bases and V 5 bases, and 5 bases lay outside the gene matches. The CDR3 DNA reads as TGTGCCAGCAGTCTCCCGGGAGGGGATGAGCAGTTCTTC. As protein: CASSLPGGDEQFF.

V and J are TRBV5-4 and TRBJ2-2; TRBD2 aligns across 13 bases. CDR3 length: 14 amino acids. Trimming at V came to 8 bases and at J to 5 bases, leaving 3 bases not matched to a gene. The germline CDR1 and CDR2 sequences are SGHNT and YYREEE (reference sequence). The CDR3 DNA reads TGTGCCAGTAGGACTAGCGGGAGAACCGGGGAGCTGTTTTTT. As protein: CASRTSGRTGELFF.

The rearrangement links TRBV4-2 to TRBJ1-5; D remains unclear. The CDR3 totals 14 residues. The V gene's germline CDR1 is LGHNA and CDR2 YNFKEQ. Trimming removed 1 base from V and 1 base from J, with 5 bases in between. The CDR3 here is CASSQAQSNQPQHF. The CDR3 nucleotides read TGTGCCAGCAGCCAAGCTCAGAGCAATCAGCCCCAGCATTTT.

The table lists this clone with a count of one. The rearrangement links TRBV4-1 to TRBJ2-3, with 10 bases lining up with TRBD2. The CDR3 spans 17 residues. Germline-derived CDR1 and CDR2 are MGHRA and YSYEKL. V lost 3 bases and J lost 2; bases outside the gene matches: 8. The CDR3 DNA reads as TGCGCCAGCAGCCACCCCTCCAGCGGGGGGGCCACAGATACGCAGTATTTT. It translates to CASSHPSSGGATDTQYF.

CDR3 coding DNA: TGTGCCAGCGGAAGTCACGACAGGGGACACGAGCAGTACTTC. As protein: CASGSHDRGHEQYF. The chain is built from TRBV6-5 and TRBJ2-7; 8 bases are shared with TRBD1. V was clipped by 8 bases and J by 5 bases; unmatched bases: 11. CDR3 length: 14 residues. Germline assignment: CDR1 MNHEY and CDR2 SVGAGI.

The chain has TRBV6-1 and TRBJ2-3; 10 nucleotides agree with TRBD2. The V gene end was trimmed by 6 bases and the J gene end by 5 bases; junction bases not matched to a gene: 8. The germline gives CDR1 MNHNS, CDR2 SASEGT. The CDR3 spans 15 residues. The CDR3 loop reads CASRELAGVGDTQYF. CDR3 nucleotides: TGTGCCAGCAGAGAGCTAGCGGGAGTCGGAGATACGCAGTATTTT.

This clone was seen a handful of times. V is TRBV11-3 and J is TRBJ2-7, with D tentatively TRBD1 (7 bases). There are 16 residues in the CDR3. Germline V CDR1 and CDR2: SGHNT, YENEEA. The germline V and J ends were trimmed by 5 bases and 2 bases, with 19 bases remaining between them. CDR3 nucleotides: TGTGCCAGCAGCCCTCGGGGGCAGGGGGTACCCTACGAGCAGTACTTC. Its translation is CASSPRGQGVPYEQYF. The complete variable domain, with remaining parts taken from reference TRBV11-3 and TRBJ2-7, reads EAGVVQSPRYKIIEKKQPVAFWCNPISGHNTLYWYLQNLGQGPELLIRYENEEAVDDSQLPKDRFSAERLKGVDSTLKIQPAELGDSAVYLCASSPRGQGVPYEQYFGPGTRLTVT.

V usage is TRBV5-1 and J usage is TRBJ1-2; TRBD1 matches at 9 bases. The V segment lost 2 bases and the J segment 6 bases; nucleotides outside the gene matches: 5. This CDR3 has 14 amino acids. Looked up from germline, CDR1 is SGHRS and CDR2 is YFSETQ. The CDR3 DNA reads TGCGCCAGCAGCTTCTACAGGGGGCAAGATGGCTACACCTTC. Translation: CASSFYRGQDGYTF.

The genes are TRBV6-5 and TRBJ2-7; 8 bases agree with TRBD1. Trimming took 6 bases from V and 1 from J; bases not matched to a gene: 5. CDR3 length: 14 amino acids. Germline CDR1 and CDR2: MNHEY and SVGAGI. In DNA form, the CDR3 reads TGTGCCAGCAGGGCACAGGGGGGATCCTACGAGCAGTACTTC. It is translated as CASRAQGGSYEQYF.

The CDR3, as DNA: TGCGCCAGCAGCTTTGGACTAGCGGGAGGTGGGGCCACAGATACGCAGTATTTT. Its protein product is CASSFGLAGGGATDTQYF. The chain carries TRBV5-1 and TRBJ2-3; 14 bases are shared with TRBD2. The CDR3 extends over 18 amino acids. Germline lookup yields CDR1 SGHRS and CDR2 YFSETQ. With V trimmed by 2 bases and J by 2 bases, 7 bases remained unmatched.

This sequence joins TRBV5-6 and TRBJ1-2; TRBD1 aligns across 8 bases. Germline CDR1 and CDR2: SGHDT and YYEEEE. The J segment lost 7 bases and the V segment lost 3 bases, leaving 5 bases of the junction unmatched. The CDR3 covers 13 residues. CDR3 sequence reads: CASSWGQGAGYTF. CDR3 coding DNA: TGTGCCAGCAGCTGGGGGCAGGGGGCTGGCTACACCTTC.

The count of this clone is one. This chain joins TRBV5-5 and TRBJ1-5, with TRBD1 matching over 8 bases. With V trimmed by 4 bases and J by 4 bases, 4 bases remained unmatched. This CDR3 contains 14 residues. CDR1 and CDR2 (germline): SGHKS, YYEKEE (reference sequence). The DNA for the CDR3 is TGTGCCAGCAGCCCCGGGACAGGAAATCAGCCCCAGCATTTT. Translating gives CASSPGTGNQPQHF.